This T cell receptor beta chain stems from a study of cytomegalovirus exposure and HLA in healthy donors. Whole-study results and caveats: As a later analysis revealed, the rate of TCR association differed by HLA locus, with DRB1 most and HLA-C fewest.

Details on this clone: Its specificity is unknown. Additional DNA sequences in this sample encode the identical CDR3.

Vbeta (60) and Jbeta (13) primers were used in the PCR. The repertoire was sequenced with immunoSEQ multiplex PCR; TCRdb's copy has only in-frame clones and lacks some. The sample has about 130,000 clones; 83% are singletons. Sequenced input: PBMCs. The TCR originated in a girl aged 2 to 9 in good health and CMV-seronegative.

The CDR3 DNA sequence: TGCAGCGTCGACAGAAACACTGAAGCTTTCTTT. It specifies CSVDRNTEAFF. This chain links TRBV29-1 with TRBJ1-1; D is perhaps TRBD1 (5 bases). The germline V gene encodes CDR1 SQVTM and CDR2 ANQGSEA. Between the trimmed V and J ends, which lost 6 bases and 2 bases, there was a span of 7 bases. This CDR3 has 11 amino acids.